The 15 T cell receptor beta chains in this list originate from one sample, sequenced in a study of cytomegalovirus exposure and HLA in healthy donors. The PCR had 60 Vbeta and 13 Jbeta primers. Measured with immunoSEQ multiplex PCR; TCRdb has only the in-frame clones, and not every one. The data contain 150,000 to 200,000 clones, roughly four fifths of them singletons. The sample was PBMCs. These receptors were obtained from a man aged 45-65 years in good health and CMV-seropositive.

The gene calls are TRBV28 and TRBJ1-5; D is unresolved. Germline-derived CDR1 and CDR2 are MDHEN and SYDVKM. The CDR3 is 13 residues long. V dropped 6 bases and J dropped 9 bases, with 15 bases sitting between them. The CDR3 loop is CASRRPRVWPQHF. In nucleotides, the CDR3 is TGTGCCAGCAGACGGCCGCGGGTTTGGCCCCAGCATTTT.

The gene calls are TRBV29-1 and TRBJ1-1, with 11 bases aligning to TRBD1. Germline loops: CDR1 SQVTM, CDR2 ANQGSEA. This CDR3 is 12 amino acids long. Trimming took 7 bases from V and 4 from J; bases not matched to a gene: 2. Here the CDR3 DNA reads TGCAGCGCTGGGACAGGGGGCACTGAAGCTTTCTTT. Protein product: CSAGTGGTEAFF.

With respect to this clone: At one of its ends the junction is not consistent with the germline gene, which may arise from a read error. The V call is TRBV4-2, the J call TRBJ2-3; 7 bases are a match to TRBD1. The CDR3 has 14 residues. Per germline, CDR1 LGHNA and CDR2 YNFKEQ. CDR3 in amino acids: CASSQLSGTDTRYF. The CDR3 DNA follows: TGTGCCAGCAGCCAGCTTTCCGGGACAGATACGCGGTATTTT.

This chain links TRBV29-1 with TRBJ2-7, with a possible D match to TRBD1 (7 bases). V lost 5 bases, J lost 7 bases, and 21 bases lay in between. The CDR3 sequence is 14 residues long. Germline V gene lookup returns CDR1 SQVTM and CDR2 ANQGSEA. CDR3 nucleotides: TGCAGCGTTCGAACCGGGACTCAGACAGGGGAGCAGTACTTC. Translated, it gives CSVRTGTQTGEQYF.

The gene calls are TRBV11-3 and TRBJ2-7; D is unresolved. Germline CDR1 is SGHNT and CDR2 is YENEEA. CDR3 length: 16 residues. Trimming left V 3 bases short and J 0 bases short, with 15 bases between. The CDR3 sequence is CASSFCRRSLSYEQYF. CDR3 sequence (DNA): TGTGCCAGCAGCTTTTGTCGTCGGAGTCTCTCCTACGAGCAGTACTTC.

The chain employs TRBV5-1 and TRBJ2-3; TRBD2 might be the D (5 bases). The CDR3 totals 12 residues. Trimming took off 6 bases at V and 5 bases at J, with 10 bases between the two ends. Germline CDR1 SGHRS, CDR2 YFSETQ. CDR3 DNA: TGCGCCAGCAAACGGGAACTAGATACGCAGTATTTT. This encodes CASKRELDTQYF.

The chain employs TRBV5-6 and TRBJ2-1; 9 nucleotides agree with TRBD2. Germline values: CDR1 SGHDT, CDR2 YYEEEE. J gave up 7 bases and V 4 bases, and 9 bases lay outside the gene matches. The CDR3 length is 15 residues. In DNA, the CDR3 is TGTGCCAGCAGCCGACTAGCGGTAAGTTGGAATGAGCAGTTCTTC. Translation: CASSRLAVSWNEQFF.

J is TRBJ2-7 and V is TRBV5-6; D remains ambiguous. Per the germline V gene, CDR1 is SGHDT and CDR2 is YYEEEE. Between the trimmed V and J ends, which lost 0 bases and 3 bases, there was a span of 7 bases. This CDR3 region has 13 residues. In nucleotides, the CDR3 is TGTGCCAGCAGCTTGGGCCTACTCTACGAGCAGTACTTC. It translates to CASSLGLLYEQYF.

This clone was picked up one time. The chain is built from TRBV6-1 and TRBJ2-6; TRBD1 matches 7 bases. The germline V gene has CDR1 MNHNS and CDR2 SASEGT. Trimming at V came to 6 bases and at J to 2 bases, leaving 4 bases not matched to a gene. This CDR3 region has 15 residues. For the CDR3, the DNA is TGTGCCAGCAGGACTGACAGGGCTGGGGCCAACGTCCTGACTTTC. Encoded protein: CASRTDRAGANVLTF.

In this sample, this clone turned up a few times. The V gene is TRBV5-4, the J gene TRBJ2-5, with TRBD2 identical over 8 bases. Per the germline V gene, CDR1 is SGHNT and CDR2 is YYREEE (reference sequence). The CDR3 sequence is 14 residues long. The ends lost 1 base at V and 5 bases at J; junction bases unmatched: 4. The CDR3 loop is CASSLFGRVETQYF. In nucleotides, the CDR3 is TGTGCCAGCAGCTTGTTCGGGAGGGTGGAGACCCAGTACTTC.

Remarks on this clone: The CDR3 end shows no conserved phenylalanine or tryptophan, and so a read error is likely. This chain joins TRBV5-1 and TRBJ1-5; tentatively, D is TRBD1 (6 bases). V lost 0 bases to trimming and J lost 6 bases, with 13 bases between them. The germline CDR1 and CDR2 sequences are SGHRS and YFSETQ. The CDR3 spans 15 residues. CDR3 nucleotides: TGCGCCAGCAGCTTGGGAGAGGGGGATGCTCAGCCCCAGCATCTT. Translation gives CASSLGEGDAQPQHL.

V and J are TRBV28 and TRBJ2-7, with D possibly matching TRBD2 (5 bases). The germline V gene encodes CDR1 MDHEN and CDR2 SYDVKM. Trimming removed 3 bases at V and 1 base at J, with 19 bases between. The CDR3 consists of 17 residues. The CDR3 here is CASSFMAAEHYSYEQYF. CDR3 DNA: TGTGCCAGCAGTTTTATGGCAGCGGAACACTATTCCTACGAGCAGTACTTC.

The chain joins TRBV2 to TRBJ2-6; 9 bases match TRBD1. Germline V lookup: CDR1 SNHLY, CDR2 FYNNEI. The CDR3 has 17 amino acids. With V trimmed by 6 bases and J by 2 bases, 8 bases remained unmatched. The CDR3 DNA is TGTGCCAGCAGCAGCGGGACAGGGACCCCTGGGGCCAACGTCCTGACTTTC. Residues: CASSSGTGTPGANVLTF.

The genes are TRBV5-4 and TRBJ2-7; tentative D call: TRBD2 (5 bases). Per germline, CDR1 SGHNT and CDR2 YYREEE (reference sequence). This CDR3 contains 14 residues. V was shortened by 1 base and J by 1 base, with 9 bases between the two germline ends. Here the CDR3 reads CASSLIGSSYEQYF. The CDR3 bases are TGTGCCAGCAGCTTGATTGGGAGTTCCTACGAGCAGTACTTC.

The chain combines TRBV7-8 with TRBJ2-1, with 10 nucleotides matching TRBD1. The CDR3 runs 16 residues. The germline V gene has CDR1 SGHVS and CDR2 FQNEAQ. V dropped 5 bases and J dropped 5; count of bases not matched to a gene: 9. The CDR3 is CASSGRQGAIDNEQFF. DNA for the CDR3: TGTGCCAGCAGCGGTCGACAGGGGGCTATAGACAATGAGCAGTTCTTC.